Presented here are 22 T cell receptor beta chains from one specimen sequenced in a study of CD8+ T cells in alopecia areata. Extracted RNA was reverse transcribed into cDNA, the sequencing template. The table came from immunoSEQ multiplex PCR; TCRdb's copy has only in-frame clones and leaves some out. Of 150,000 to 180,000 clones listed, 45% to 55% are singletons. The sample consisted of CD8+ T cells sorted from blood, taken at week 0. Every receptor here comes from a human donor with alopecia areata.

This sequence joins TRBV29-1 and TRBJ2-1; D is unclear. Germline V gives CDR1 SQVTM, CDR2 ANQGSEA. Trimming cost V 5 bases and J 7 bases, with 6 bases left between them. The CDR3 covers 10 residues. CDR3 bases: TGCAGCGTTAACGTTAATGAGCAGTTCTTC. This translates into CSVNVNEQFF.

The genes are TRBV29-1 and TRBJ1-1, with TRBD1 matching 9 bases. Germline V gives CDR1 SQVTM, CDR2 ANQGSEA. The J segment lost 3 bases and the V segment lost 7 bases, leaving 9 bases of the junction unmatched. The CDR3 spans 14 residues. CDR3 sequence: CSGFYRDRDTEAFF. CDR3 coding DNA: TGCAGCGGATTCTACCGGGACAGGGACACTGAAGCTTTCTTT.

The chain has TRBV30 and TRBJ2-1, with 10 nucleotides matching TRBD1. Germline trimming cut 3 bases from V and 5 bases from J; bases unmatched to any gene: 1. The CDR3 is made up of 13 amino acids. Germline CDR1 GTSNPN, CDR2 SVGIG (reference sequence). Here the CDR3 reads CAWRGTGDNEQFF. The CDR3 DNA sequence: TGTGCCTGGAGGGGGACAGGGGACAATGAGCAGTTCTTC. The variable domain in full, completed from reference TRBV30 and TRBJ2-1, reads SQTIHQWPATLVQPVGSPLSLECTVEGTSNPNLYWYRQAAGRGLQLLFYSVGIGQISSEVPQNLSASRPQDRQFILSSKKLLLSDSGFYLCAWRGTGDNEQFFGPGTRLTVL.

The CDR3 nucleotides read TGTGCCTGGAGTGAGATACTAAGTGACTACACCTTC. Translated: CAWSEILSDYTF. The J gene is TRBJ1-2, the V gene TRBV30; no clear D. Deletions cut 1 base from V and 10 bases from J, with 13 bases between. Germline CDR1 and CDR2: GTSNPN and SVGIG (reference sequence). This CDR3 is built from 12 residues. Full variable domain (outside the CDR3, taken from reference TRBV30 and TRBJ1-2): SQTIHQWPATLVQPVGSPLSLECTVEGTSNPNLYWYRQAAGRGLQLLFYSVGIGQISSEVPQNLSASRPQDRQFILSSKKLLLSDSGFYLCAWSEILSDYTFGSGTRLTVV.

This chain links TRBV30 with TRBJ1-1; D uncertain. V was trimmed by 3 bases and J by 4 bases, leaving 12 bases between them. Germline V gene sequence: CDR1 GTSNPN, CDR2 SVGIG (reference sequence). The CDR3 totals 13 residues. The CDR3 spells CAWRTSGGTEAFF. CDR3 sequence (DNA): TGTGCCTGGAGAACTTCAGGAGGCACTGAAGCTTTCTTT.

This chain joins TRBV7-6 and TRBJ2-7; D possibly corresponds to TRBD2 (6 bases). V lost 1 base and J lost 1, with 11 bases in between. From germline, CDR1 is SGHVS and CDR2 FNYEAQ. The CDR3 is made up of 15 amino acids. In DNA form, the CDR3 reads TGTGCCAGCAGCTTAGAAGGTGGAGGGTCCTACGAGCAGTACTTC. It yields the protein CASSLEGGGSYEQYF. The full variable domain, completed using reference TRBV7-6 and TRBJ2-7, is GAGVSQSPRYKVTKRGQDVALRCDPISGHVSLYWYRQALGQGPEFLTYFNYEAQQDKSGLPNDRFSAERPEGSISTLTIQRTEQRDSAMYRCASSLEGGGSYEQYFGPGTRLTVT.

Only one count was recorded for this clone. The chain carries TRBV7-6 and TRBJ2-5; tentative D call: TRBD1 (6 bases). The V and J ends lost 2 bases and 3 bases respectively, with 13 bases between them. The CDR3 has 15 amino acids. Germline CDR1 SGHVS, CDR2 FNYEAQ. The CDR3: CASSLLNRAEETQYF. DNA for the CDR3: TGTGCCAGCAGCTTATTGAACAGGGCCGAAGAGACCCAGTACTTC.

A few counts support this clone. V usage is TRBV7-2 and J usage is TRBJ1-2; D gene ambiguous. Germline V CDR1 and CDR2: SGHTA, FQGNSA. The CDR3 has 12 residues. Trimming took 7 bases from V and 3 from J, leaving 9 bases between them. Written as DNA, the CDR3 is TGTGCCAGCAACCCCGAGGACTATGGCTACACCTTC. It encodes CASNPEDYGYTF.

The V and J genes are TRBV6-4 and TRBJ2-2, with D tentatively TRBD1 (6 bases). This CDR3 contains 13 residues. Between the trimmed V and J ends, which lost 7 bases and 7 bases, there was a span of 13 bases. Germline V gene sequence: CDR1 MRHNA, CDR2 SNTAGT. The DNA of the CDR3 is TGTGCCAGCACCCCAGGGGCTGGCGGGGAGCTGTTTTTT. This codes for CASTPGAGGELFF.

This clone came up a few times. CDR3 sequence reads: CSVAEPGTGSFEQYF. In DNA, the CDR3 is TGCAGCGTCGCCGAGCCCGGGACAGGATCATTTGAGCAGTACTTC. The chain carries TRBV29-1 and TRBJ2-7; TRBD1 aligns across 8 bases. V dropped 6 bases and J dropped 7; count of bases not matched to a gene: 17. CDR1 SQVTM and CDR2 ANQGSEA come from the germline V gene. This CDR3 region has 15 residues.

This clone has only one observation. V gene TRBV27 combines with J gene TRBJ2-3; TRBD2 agrees at 7 bases. Germline V CDR1 and CDR2: MNHEY, SMNVEV (reference sequence). The ends lost 2 bases at V and 4 bases at J; junction bases unmatched: 9. The CDR3 length is 16 residues. The CDR3 loop reads CASSLILSGGADTQYF. The CDR3 DNA follows: TGTGCCAGCAGTTTAATTTTAAGTGGGGGGGCAGATACGCAGTATTTT.

The sample holds one count of this clone. V usage is TRBV27 and J usage is TRBJ1-5; no reliable D call. The V end lost 5 bases, the J end lost 5 bases, and 16 bases lay between the germline ends. Per germline, CDR1 MNHEY and CDR2 SMNVEV (reference sequence). The length of the CDR3 is 15 residues. Written as DNA, the CDR3 is TGTGCCAGCAGTCCCCTAGGTGAAGAGGATCAGCCCCAGCATTTT. Protein product: CASSPLGEEDQPQHF.

The chain recombines TRBV15 with TRBJ1-6, with D tentatively TRBD1 (5 bases). CDR3 length equals 15 residues. Germline V gene sequence: CDR1 LNHNV, CDR2 YYDKDF (reference sequence). The germline V and J ends were trimmed by 0 bases and 7 bases, with 10 bases remaining between them. The CDR3 sequence: CATSRDQGPNSPLHF. CDR3 sequence (DNA): TGTGCCACCAGCAGAGATCAGGGTCCGAATTCACCCCTCCACTTT. The entire variable domain, with the rest obtained from reference TRBV15 and TRBJ1-6, is as follows: DAMVIQNPRYQVTQFGKPVTLSCSQTLNHNVMYWYQQKSSQAPKLLFHYYDKDFNNEADTPDNFQSRRPNTSFCFLDIRSPGLGDTAMYLCATSRDQGPNSPLHFGNGTRLTVT.

The chain recombines TRBV10-2 with TRBJ1-5, with 7 bases fitting TRBD1. There are 15 residues in the CDR3. Germline CDR1 is WSHSY and CDR2 is SAAADI. Germline trimming cut 4 bases from V and 0 bases from J; bases unmatched to any gene: 3. The CDR3, as DNA: TGCGCCAGCAGTGTGACAGGGAATAGCAATCAGCCCCAGCATTTT. This sequence encodes CASSVTGNSNQPQHF.

This chain links TRBV6-5 with TRBJ1-2; no definite D call. V was shortened by 0 bases and J by 5 bases, with 16 bases between the two germline ends. The CDR3 runs to 16 residues. Looked up from germline, CDR1 is MNHEY and CDR2 is SVGAGI. In DNA form, the CDR3 reads TGTGCCAGCAGTTACTCCTTATCGGGGTATCCATATGGCTACACCTTC. The encoded protein is CASSYSLSGYPYGYTF.

As for this clone: Its ends do not fully match the called genes, so a read error is possible. The chain employs TRBV19 and TRBJ1-1, with a weak D call TRBD1 (5 bases). The CDR3 spans 13 residues. The germline V gene has CDR1 LNHDA and CDR2 SQIVND (reference sequence). The CDR3 region is CASSIAGNPEAFF. CDR3 coding DNA: TGTGCCAGTAGTATAGCAGGGAACCCTGAAGCTTTCTTT.

The chain uses TRBV7-6 and TRBJ1-1; no clear D gene. This CDR3 spans 13 amino acids. Germline V gene lookup returns CDR1 SGHVS and CDR2 FNYEAQ. V lost 1 base to trimming and J lost 3 bases, with 6 bases between them. CDR3 sequence reads: CASSLVSYTEAFF. DNA for the CDR3: TGTGCCAGCAGCTTAGTTAGCTACACTGAAGCTTTCTTT. Based on the CDR3 plus reference TRBV7-6 and TRBJ1-1, the full variable domain is GAGVSQSPRYKVTKRGQDVALRCDPISGHVSLYWYRQALGQGPEFLTYFNYEAQQDKSGLPNDRFSAERPEGSISTLTIQRTEQRDSAMYRCASSLVSYTEAFFGQGTRLTVV.

This clone has only a few counts. V usage is TRBV29-1 and J usage is TRBJ2-5; perhaps TRBD2 as D (5 bases). V lost 3 bases and J 3 bases, leaving 23 bases between the germline ends. Germline V gene data show CDR1 as SQVTM and CDR2 as ANQGSEA. CDR3 length equals 17 residues. The CDR3 spells CSVDGGDEPTREETQYF. The CDR3 DNA sequence: TGCAGCGTTGATGGAGGTGATGAGCCCACCCGCGAAGAGACCCAGTACTTC. The full variable domain, with the rest looked up from reference TRBV29-1 and TRBJ2-5, is SAVISQKPSRDICQRGTSLTIQCQVDSQVTMMFWYRQQPGQSLTLIATANQGSEATYESGFVIDKFPISRPNLTFSTLTVSNMSPEDSSIYLCSVDGGDEPTREETQYFGPGTRLLVL.

The chain combines TRBV29-1 with TRBJ2-2; 7 bases fit TRBD1. Unmatched junction bases numbered 4, after V lost 7 bases and J lost 5 bases. CDR1 is SQVTM and CDR2 is ANQGSEA in the germline V gene. This CDR3 region has 12 residues. The CDR3 protein is CSAEGATGELFF. CDR3 coding DNA: TGCAGCGCCGAGGGGGCTACCGGGGAGCTGTTTTTT.

V and J are TRBV11-2 and TRBJ1-5; no definite D call. This CDR3 is 15 amino acids long. The germline V gene encodes CDR1 SGHAT and CDR2 FQNNGV. V was pared by 3 bases and J by 4 bases, with 13 bases between. Here the CDR3 DNA reads TGTGCCAGCAGCTTTAACGGGGAGGAGAATCAGCCCCAGCATTTT. Its translation is CASSFNGEENQPQHF. Variable domain in full (rest from reference TRBV11-2 and TRBJ1-5): EAGVAQSPRYKIIEKRQSVAFWCNPISGHATLYWYQQILGQGPKLLIQFQNNGVVDDSQLPKDRFSAERLKGVDSTLKIQPAKLEDSAVYLCASSFNGEENQPQHFGDGTRLSIL.

V usage is TRBV30 and J usage is TRBJ2-3; D unclear. Germline CDR1 GTSNPN, CDR2 SVGIG (reference sequence). This CDR3 spans 12 amino acids. V lost 1 base, J lost 4 bases, and 6 bases lay in between. The chain's CDR3 is CAWSEAPDTQYF. DNA of the CDR3: TGTGCCTGGAGTGAAGCTCCAGATACGCAGTATTTT.

The chain links TRBV12-5 to TRBJ2-7; no definite D call. Germline V gene lookup returns CDR1 LGHNT and CDR2 FRNRAP. The V end was cut by 3 bases, the J end by 5 bases, with 5 bases between. The CDR3 runs 11 residues. CDR3 amino acids: CASGFDNEQYF. DNA for the CDR3: TGTGCTAGTGGTTTTGACAACGAGCAGTACTTC. Based on the CDR3 plus reference TRBV12-5 and TRBJ2-7, the full variable domain is DARVTQTPRHKVTEMGQEVTMRCQPILGHNTVFWYRQTMMQGLELLAYFRNRAPLDDSGMPKDRFSAEMPDATLATLKIQPSEPRDSAVYFCASGFDNEQYFGPGTRLTVT.